This T cell receptor beta chain was sequenced in a study of post-analysis software for immune sequencing data. Study observations and caveats: The study found TRBV5-6, TRBV5-1 and TRBV20-1 among about five TRBV segments more frequent in patients than controls.

Unique-molecular-identifier-tagged TCR beta cDNA libraries were used. Using its own MiXCR run on the PCR reads, TCRdb lists one record per CDR3 protein. The sample includes about 770,000 distinct CDR3 sequences, about 45% seen only once; the top ten take roughly 5%. This clonotype was seen many times. Its antigen remains unidentified. V was clipped by 1 base and J by 1 base; unmatched bases: 1. The CDR3 runs to 15 residues. CDR1 and CDR2 from the germline V gene are SGHRS and YFSETQ. The genes are TRBV5-1 and TRBJ2-3; 9 bases are a match to TRBD1. This TCR derives from a girl between 10 and 17 years old with multiple sclerosis. Specimen: blood. In DNA, the CDR3 is TGCGCCAGCAGCTTGCGACAGGGGGGCACAGATACGCAGTATTTT. Amino acid sequence: CASSLRQGGTDTQYF.